This T cell receptor (beta chain) was obtained from a study of identical twins. The CDR3 covers 15 residues. Trimming took off 1 base at V and 3 bases at J, with 10 bases between the two ends. Germline CDR1 SGHTA, CDR2 FQGNSA. TCRdb passed the 5' RACE reads through MiXCR, listing each CDR3 protein once. The sample carries about 1.7 million distinct CDR3 sequences, 32% recorded once. This clonotype showed up just a few times. V and J are TRBV7-2 and TRBJ1-5, with D maybe TRBD1 (5 bases). The sample taken for sequencing was cord blood. The origin of this receptor is a newborn girl in good health. The CDR3 DNA sequence: TGTGCCAGCAGCTTAGTGGGGGGAAACAATCAGCCCCAGCATTTT. Its protein product is CASSLVGGNNQPQHF.